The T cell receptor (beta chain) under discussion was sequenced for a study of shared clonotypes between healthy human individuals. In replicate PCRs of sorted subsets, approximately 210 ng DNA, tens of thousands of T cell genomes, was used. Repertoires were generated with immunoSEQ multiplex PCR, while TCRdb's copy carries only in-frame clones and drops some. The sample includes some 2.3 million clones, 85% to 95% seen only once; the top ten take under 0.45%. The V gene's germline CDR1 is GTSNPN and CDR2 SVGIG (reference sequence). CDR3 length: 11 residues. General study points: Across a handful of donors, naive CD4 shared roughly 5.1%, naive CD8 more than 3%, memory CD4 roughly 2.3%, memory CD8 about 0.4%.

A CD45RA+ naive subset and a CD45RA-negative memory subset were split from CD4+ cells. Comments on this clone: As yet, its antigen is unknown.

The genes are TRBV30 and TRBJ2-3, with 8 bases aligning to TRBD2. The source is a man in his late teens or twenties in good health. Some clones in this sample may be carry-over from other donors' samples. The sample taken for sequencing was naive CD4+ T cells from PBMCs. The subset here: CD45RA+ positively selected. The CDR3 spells CGAAGEDTQYF. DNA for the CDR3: TGTGGAGCAGCGGGAGAGGATACGCAGTATTTT.